The sequence of this T cell receptor beta chain was determined in a study of PD-1 blockade in classical Hodgkin lymphoma. Whole-study results and caveats: At C4D1, TCR diversity had climbed significantly for CD4+ cells, though not for CD8+ cells.

Time point defined: cycle 4 day 1 (C4D1), after 6 weeks of nivolumab. Brentuximab vedotin exposure varied among the patients, all of whom had relapsed after autologous stem cell transplantation. The authors purified CD4+ T cells from thawed PBMCs by magnetic negative selection. The patients, who had relapsed/refractory classical Hodgkin lymphoma, achieved best responses of complete response, partial response or progressive disease. CDR1 and CDR2 (germline): LNHDA, SQIVND (reference sequence). Trimming left V 3 bases short and J 4 bases short, with 21 bases between. The CDR3 loop spans 18 amino acids. Comment on this clone: What it binds is not known.

Profiling relied on immunoSEQ multiplex PCR, and the TCRdb table lists in-frame clones only, not all of them. The profile shows under 25,000 clones, around 68% of them singletons. This sequence originates from a human donor with classical Hodgkin lymphoma. Sequences were derived from CD4+ T cells from blood, sampled before the fourth cycle of nivolumab. V and J are TRBV19 and TRBJ2-2; D possibly corresponds to TRBD2 (6 bases). CDR3 in DNA: TGTGCCAGTAGTATTCGGGGGTTTACGGGCCGGAGCACCGGGGAGCTGTTTTTT. Its protein is CASSIRGFTGRSTGELFF.